Detailed here is one T cell receptor beta chain. Its antigen is currently unknown. TCRdb keeps only in-frame clones here, not all; method: immunoSEQ multiplex PCR. Of roughly 140,000 clones listed, around 90% are singletons. The sample originates from a study of CD4+ T cells in melanoma. Study results and caveats: In melanoma, neoantigen-specific CD4+ T cells reportedly differed in differentiation state. A reported correlation linked neoantigen-specific CD4+ T cells to CD8+, macrophage and B cell function.

The V gene's germline CDR1 is MNHEY and CDR2 SVGAGI. The length of the CDR3 is 14 residues. V lost 7 bases and J lost 0, with 10 bases in between. This chain connects TRBV6-5 to TRBJ2-1, with D possibly being TRBD2 (6 bases). The sequence was collected from a human donor with melanoma. The CDR3 DNA sequence: TGTGCCAGCACTCGGGGGAGCTCCTACAATGAGCAGTTCTTC. The encoded protein is CASTRGSSYNEQFF.